This T cell receptor (beta chain) was identified in a study of T cell changes during pregnancy in multiple sclerosis. Clones were read by immunoSEQ multiplex PCR, and TCRdb kept only the in-frame ones, dropping some. The data show 55,000 to 80,000 clones, with approximately 87% seen just once and more than 8% held by the top ten. Per the germline V gene, CDR1 is SGDLS and CDR2 is YYNGEE. V was shortened by 5 bases and J by 5 bases, with 17 bases between the two germline ends. The CDR3 is made up of 15 amino acids. The clonotype was recovered from a female donor in good health, enrolled as a control in a pregnancy study. The sequencing used peripheral blood, collected after pregnancy. The V gene is TRBV9, the J gene TRBJ1-5; tentative D call: TRBD1 (6 bases). The CDR3 DNA is TGTGCCAGCAGTTCAGGGGTTGGTGAAGATCAGCCCCAGCATTTT. Amino acid sequence: CASSSGVGEDQPQHF.